A selection of T cell receptor beta chains follows, all from one sample in a study of T cells after yellow fever vaccination. TCRdb analysed the 5' RACE reads with MiXCR anew, one entry per CDR3 protein. Seen here are hundreds of thousands of distinct CDR3 sequences, about 8.3% observed once, and the top ten hold 15% to 20%. The specimen comprised PBMCs, sampled 45 days after the first yellow fever vaccination. The receptors stem from a man between 18 and 35 years old who received the YFV17D yellow fever vaccine. The CDR3 runs from the conserved cysteine through the conserved F or W. Fields, in order: J gene, V gene, clone size, CDR3 protein. Size values are once, few and many counts, or a class for expanded clones, and some rows have none.

TRBJ2-1,TRBV5-1,NA,CASSLETSGNNEQFF
TRBJ2-6,TRBV4-2,NA,CASSQRLAGGSGANVLTF
TRBJ2-5,TRBV2,few,CATSLGQETQYF
TRBJ2-5,TRBV20-1,NA,CSAASDGGYQETQYF
TRBJ2-7,TRBV6-5,many,CASSYRGLGSGYEQYF
TRBJ2-3,TRBV7-2,NA,CASSSMGKDTQYF
TRBJ1-4,TRBV29-1,NA,CSASGQQAEKLFF
TRBJ2-1,TRBV5-1,NA,CASSRGPGGHTGLGNEQFF
TRBJ2-2,TRBV20-1,few,CSARGPVGGWTGELFF
TRBJ2-3,TRBV24-1,many,CATSDFSTDTQYF
TRBJ2-1,TRBV19,few,CASTVDRSSYNEQFF
TRBJ2-7,TRBV10-3,few,CAIRSDGLYEQYF
TRBJ2-1,TRBV5-1,NA,CASSFGTSPGDEQFF
TRBJ2-7,TRBV7-2,few,CASSLSGQADYEQYF
TRBJ2-3,TRBV5-1,many,CASSSTGLGPDTQYF
TRBJ2-4,TRBV4-3,once,CASSQDVENIQYF
TRBJ2-5,TRBV14,few,CASSQDFVETQYF
TRBJ1-1,TRBV7-8,few,CASSSQGAWTEAFF
TRBJ2-3,TRBV30,few,CAWSGASGGPNTQYF
TRBJ2-5,TRBV4-3,many,CASSQEGGGGAVETQYF
TRBJ2-1,TRBV6-1,few,CASRSTGTASYNEQFF
TRBJ2-2,TRBV7-9,few,CASRQTGTRGFTGELFF